These 25 T cell receptor beta chains were all obtained from the same sample, sequenced in a study of molecular identifiers for immune sequencing clone quantification. TCRdb itself ran the PCR reads through MiXCR, one entry per CDR3 protein. The profile covers roughly 90,000 distinct CDR3 sequences, with around 20% appearing a single time and around 0.8% taken by the ten largest. The sample was naive CD8+ T cells from blood, with Jurkat cell RNA spiked in. Subset specified: FACS-sorted CD8+CD4-CCR7+CD45RA+ naive T cells. These receptors were collected from a human donor in good health. Some libraries in this study had Jurkat cell RNA spiked in.

As regards this clonotype: Since a much larger clone is just one base distant, this may be a read error. This chain uses TRBV20-1 with TRBJ2-5, with unresolved D. The CDR3 covers 13 residues. Per germline, CDR1 DFQATT and CDR2 SNEGSKA (reference sequence). Trimming shortened V by 0 bases and J by 5 bases, and 10 bases separated the two germline ends. This CDR3 is CSARDVEGETQYF. CDR3 bases: TGCAGTGCTAGAGATGTAGAAGGTGAGACCCAGTACTTC.

This clonotype has at least ten counts. This rearrangement joins TRBV27 to TRBJ2-7; TRBD2 might be the D (6 bases). CDR1 and CDR2 (germline): MNHEY, SMNVEV (reference sequence). Trimming took 6 bases from V and 9 from J, leaving 18 bases between them. The CDR3 consists of 13 residues. In DNA form, the CDR3 reads TGTGCCAGCAGGGGTGGCGGGGCCGAGGTGCAGTACTTC. Residues: CASRGGGAEVQYF.

The chain carries TRBV19 and TRBJ2-2; D unresolved. The V and J ends lost 7 bases and 1 base respectively, with 10 bases between them. The CDR3 has 14 residues. CDR1 and CDR2 from the germline V gene are LNHDA and SQIVND (reference sequence). CDR3 in DNA: TGTGCCAGTACAGGCAGAGAGAACACCGGGGAGCTGTTTTTT. Protein sequence: CASTGRENTGELFF. The whole variable domain, filled in from reference TRBV19 and TRBJ2-2, reads DGGITQSPKYLFRKEGQNVTLSCEQNLNHDAMYWYRQDPGQGLRLIYYSQIVNDFQKGDIAEGYSVSREKKESFPLTVTSAQKNPTAFYLCASTGRENTGELFFGEGSRLTVL.

This clonotype was observed at least ten times. The junction departs from germline at one end; a sequencing error may be responsible. The chain has TRBV5-1 and TRBJ2-7; 7 bases are a match to TRBD1. This CDR3 spans 11 amino acids. Per the germline V gene, CDR1 is SGHRS and CDR2 is YFSETQ. CDR3 bases: TGCGCCAGCAGCTTGGGGGACAGACGAGAGTTC. Translating gives CASSLGDRREF.

The sample holds many counts of this clonotype. The chain joins TRBV27 to TRBJ1-5, with 11 bases lining up with TRBD1. CDR3 length: 14 residues. Germline CDR1 MNHEY, CDR2 SMNVEV (reference sequence). Trimming took 6 bases from V and 6 from J; bases not matched to a gene: 4. DNA for the CDR3: TGTGCCAGCAGGTGGACAGGGGGCGGTCAGCCCCAGCATTTT. It translates to CASRWTGGGQPQHF.

Notes on this clonotype: This may arise from a read error, as a much more abundant clone is one base away. The V call is TRBV6-5, the J call TRBJ2-3, with D hard to call. Germline CDR1 and CDR2: MNHEY and SVGAGI. The CDR3 has 15 residues. CDR3 protein: CATFYYERITDAQYF. As DNA, the CDR3 is TGTGCCACCTTCTATTATGAGAGGATCACAGATGCGCAGTATTTT.

This clonotype has ten or more counts. The chain couples TRBV6-1 to TRBJ2-2; 7 bases are shared with TRBD1. This CDR3 is 16 amino acids long. CDR1 and CDR2 (germline): MNHNS, SASEGT. J lost 4 bases, V lost 4 bases, and 9 bases had no gene match. CDR3 protein: CASSVLTGSGTGELFF. Here the CDR3 DNA reads TGTGCCAGCAGTGTATTGACAGGGAGCGGCACCGGGGAGCTGTTTTTT.

This clonotype was found many times. The chain employs TRBV28 and TRBJ2-3, with D perhaps TRBD2 (5 bases). The CDR3 is 15 residues long. Germline CDR1 is MDHEN and CDR2 is SYDVKM. Trimming pared 0 bases from V and 0 bases from J, leaving 7 bases between. CDR3 loop: CASSLWLASTDTQYF. In nucleotides, the CDR3 is TGTGCCAGCAGTTTATGGCTAGCTAGCACAGATACGCAGTATTTT.

This clonotype was counted many times. The chain employs TRBV11-2 and TRBJ2-7, with unresolved D. The germline CDR1 and CDR2 sequences are SGHAT and FQNNGV. The CDR3 is 13 amino acids. Trimming removed 2 bases from V and 2 bases from J, with 7 bases in between. The CDR3, as DNA: TGTGCCAGCAGCTTAACTGCCACCTACGAGCAGTACTTC. It encodes CASSLTATYEQYF.

This clonotype was observed at least ten times. The rearrangement uses TRBV10-3 and TRBJ2-1, with 8 bases identical to TRBD2. Trimming cost V 6 bases and J 3 bases; bases outside gene matches: 4. This CDR3 contains 14 residues. Looked up from germline, CDR1 is ENHRY and CDR2 is SYGVKD. The CDR3 spells CAIRAGGNYNEQFF. CDR3 in DNA: TGTGCCATCAGGGCGGGAGGAAACTACAATGAGCAGTTCTTC.

The chain is built from TRBV2 and TRBJ1-2; D is undetermined. This CDR3 has 11 amino acids. Germline V gene lookup returns CDR1 SNHLY and CDR2 FYNNEI. V lost 8 bases and J lost 3, with 7 bases in between. This CDR3 reads CASALDYGYTF. CDR3 coding DNA: TGTGCCAGCGCGCTGGACTATGGCTACACCTTC.

This clonotype occurred a few times. This may come from a read error, since a much larger clone is one base off. CDR3 residues: CTSSFEGYSPLHF. The CDR3 bases are TGTACCAGCAGTTTTGAGGGTTATTCACCCCTCCACTTT. V gene TRBV12-3 or TRBV12-4 combines with J gene TRBJ1-6; D not resolved. The CDR3 has 13 amino acids.

This clonotype appeared many times. This sequence joins TRBV30 and TRBJ2-3; 7 bases map to TRBD2. The CDR3 extends over 13 amino acids. V gave up 1 base and J gave up 4 bases; unmatched junction bases: 2. Germline V gene lookup returns CDR1 GTSNPN and CDR2 SVGIG (reference sequence). CDR3 coding DNA: TGTGCCTGGAGTGCCGCGGGAGCAGATACGCAGTATTTT. It codes for CAWSAAGADTQYF.

This clonotype was seen only a few times. The chain couples TRBV11-2 to TRBJ2-7; the match to TRBD2 covers 12 bases. CDR3 length: 17 amino acids. The J segment lost 4 bases and the V segment lost 4 bases, leaving 11 bases of the junction unmatched. Germline loops: CDR1 SGHAT, CDR2 FQNNGV. The CDR3 reads CASSSRLAGALVYEQYF. The CDR3, as DNA: TGTGCCAGCAGCTCCCGACTAGCGGGGGCCTTAGTGTACGAGCAGTACTTC.

This clonotype occurred many times. The chain uses TRBV30 and TRBJ2-1; D is unclear. Trimming took off 0 bases at V and 9 bases at J, with 6 bases between the two ends. The CDR3 has 11 amino acids. CDR1 and CDR2 (germline): GTSNPN, SVGIG (reference sequence). The CDR3 nucleotides are TGTGCCTGGAGTGTCGGAGTTGAGCAGTTCTTC. This codes for CAWSVGVEQFF.

V and J are TRBV30 and TRBJ1-1; D uncertain. The V gene lost 2 bases and the J gene lost 5 bases, with 18 bases spanning the gap. Per the germline V gene, CDR1 is GTSNPN and CDR2 is SVGIG (reference sequence). The CDR3 sequence is 15 residues long. For the CDR3, the DNA is TGTGCCTGGAGTTCTCCCTCTGAGGCTATTACTGAAGCTTTCTTT. It translates to CAWSSPSEAITEAFF.

At least ten counts were recorded for this clonotype. The rearrangement joins TRBV10-1 to TRBJ2-3; the D is unclear. Trimming took 3 bases from V and 2 from J, leaving 9 bases between them. CDR3 length: 14 residues. From germline, CDR1 is WNHNN and CDR2 SYGVQD (reference sequence). CDR3 coding DNA: TGCGCCAGCAGTGATAACTTCTACACAGATACGCAGTATTTT. It is translated as CASSDNFYTDTQYF.

Regarding this clonotype: A read error is possible here, since a much larger clone lies one base away. J is TRBJ2-1 and V is TRBV7-7, with D perhaps matching TRBD1 (5 bases). Germline CDR1 and CDR2: SSHAT and FNYEAQ (reference sequence). The CDR3 length is 14 residues. CDR3 DNA: TGTGCTGGCAGCCCCTGGACATCCTACAATGAGCAGTTCTTC. It yields the protein CAGSPWTSYNEQFF.

This clonotype was seen many times. This chain connects TRBV13 to TRBJ2-7, with 9 bases aligning to TRBD1. In germline, CDR1 is PRHDT, CDR2 FYEKMQ (reference sequence). The CDR3 has 15 amino acids. The ends lost 4 bases at V and 6 bases at J; junction bases unmatched: 10. This CDR3 reads CASSSHGTGYFEQYF. The CDR3 DNA follows: TGTGCCAGCAGCTCCCACGGGACAGGGTATTTCGAGCAGTACTTC.

This clonotype was picked up many times. This chain connects TRBV20-1 to TRBJ1-5; D unclear. The CDR3 totals 15 residues. V lost 0 bases to trimming and J lost 6 bases, with 15 bases between them. CDR1 is DFQATT and CDR2 is SNEGSKA in the germline V gene (reference sequence). CDR3 in DNA: TGCAGTGCTAGAGATCCGGGAAGGCGGGGTCAGCCCCAGCATTTT. Translating it yields CSARDPGRRGQPQHF.

This clonotype came up many times. V is TRBV7-9 and J is TRBJ2-5; no definite D call. The CDR3 extends over 15 amino acids. V lost 1 base, J lost 2 bases, and 11 bases lay in between. The germline gives CDR1 SEHNR, CDR2 FQNEAQ (reference sequence). The CDR3 loop reads CASSLGRKTQETQYF. In DNA form, the CDR3 reads TGTGCCAGCAGCTTAGGGAGAAAGACGCAAGAGACCCAGTACTTC. The variable domain in full, completed from reference TRBV7-9 and TRBJ2-5, reads DTGVSQNPRHKITKRGQNVTFRCDPISEHNRLYWYRQTLGQGPEFLTYFQNEAQLEKSRLLSDRFSAERPKGSFSTLEIQRTEQGDSAMYLCASSLGRKTQETQYFGPGTRLLVL.

Turning to this clonotype: A read error may be the cause here, since a much bigger clone is one base away. V gene TRBV27 combines with J gene TRBJ2-7; 8 bases align to TRBD1. Germline V gene sequence: CDR1 MNHEY, CDR2 SMNVEV (reference sequence). This CDR3 has 12 amino acids. Germline trimming cut 8 bases from V and 2 bases from J; bases unmatched to any gene: 2. The CDR3 DNA follows: TGTGCCAGCGCGACAGGGGCCTACGAGCAGTACTTC. Its translation: CASATGAYEQYF.

This clonotype has at least ten counts. V and J are TRBV7-9 and TRBJ2-6; D is unclear. V was shortened by 3 bases and J by 0 bases, with 12 bases between the two germline ends. Per germline, CDR1 SEHNR and CDR2 FQNEAQ (reference sequence). CDR3 length: 17 residues. The chain's CDR3 is CASSLTQAGSGANVLTF. CDR3 in DNA: TGTGCCAGCAGCTTGACGCAGGCCGGCTCTGGGGCCAACGTCCTGACTTTC.

This clonotype was detected many times. The J gene is TRBJ1-5, the V gene TRBV19; D is possibly TRBD1 (5 bases). CDR1 is LNHDA and CDR2 is SQIVND in the germline V gene (reference sequence). Trimming removed 5 bases from V and 7 bases from J, with 12 bases in between. This CDR3 spans 13 amino acids. The CDR3 bases are TGTGCCAGTAGTTCCTCCAGGGCCCAGCCCCAGCATTTT. Translated: CASSSSRAQPQHF.

This clonotype was seen many times. V gene TRBV11-2 combines with J gene TRBJ2-1, with TRBD2 matching over 8 bases. Germline assignment: CDR1 SGHAT and CDR2 FQNNGV. The junction had 6 bases not matched to a gene; V was cut back by 4 bases and J by 7 bases. CDR3 size: 14 residues. DNA for the CDR3: TGTGCCAGCAGCTGGGCGGGGGGCTCAAATGAGCAGTTCTTC. Its translation is CASSWAGGSNEQFF.